The 30 T cell receptor beta chains below all came from one sample that was sequenced in a study of blood T cell repertoires in COVID-19. The repertoire was sequenced with immunoSEQ multiplex PCR; TCRdb's copy has only in-frame clones and lacks some. The sample records about 65,000 clones, around 93% being singletons. The sample consisted of peripheral blood. The receptor set was obtained from a man aged 65-85 years with active COVID-19.

This clone came up once. The CDR3 here is CASKRGTDTQYF. The DNA of the CDR3 is TGTGCCAGTAAGCGGGGGACAGATACGCAGTATTTT. This chain links TRBV6-6 with TRBJ2-3, with 8 bases that match TRBD2. V shed 9 bases, J shed 3 bases, and the junction held 2 bases outside the gene matches. This CDR3 is built from 12 residues. CDR1 and CDR2 from the germline V gene are MNHNY and SVGAGI (reference sequence).

The V and J genes are TRBV5-1 and TRBJ2-2, with D unclear. The V end was cut by 0 bases, the J end by 6 bases, with 12 bases between. This CDR3 has 15 amino acids. Germline V gene sequence: CDR1 SGHRS, CDR2 YFSETQ. The chain's CDR3 is CASSLGSGSSGELFF. The CDR3 DNA follows: TGCGCCAGCAGCTTGGGCAGTGGCTCCTCCGGGGAGCTGTTTTTT.

The V call is TRBV19, the J call TRBJ2-2; 8 nucleotides align to TRBD1. V lost 4 bases to trimming and J lost 7 bases; unmatched junction nucleotides: 8. Germline CDR1 LNHDA, CDR2 SQIVND (reference sequence). The CDR3 loop spans 15 amino acids. CDR3 protein: CASSTLGQEGGELFF. CDR3 in DNA: TGTGCCAGTAGTACCCTGGGACAGGAGGGCGGGGAGCTGTTTTTT. Supplemented by reference TRBV19 and TRBJ2-2, the full variable domain reads DGGITQSPKYLFRKEGQNVTLSCEQNLNHDAMYWYRQDPGQGLRLIYYSQIVNDFQKGDIAEGYSVSREKKESFPLTVTSAQKNPTAFYLCASSTLGQEGGELFFGEGSRLTVL.

The chain combines TRBV7-9 with TRBJ2-7; perhaps TRBD1 as D (6 bases). CDR3 length: 13 amino acids. CDR1 and CDR2 (germline): SEHNR, FQNEAQ (reference sequence). Trimming took 4 bases from V and 2 from J, leaving 9 bases between them. For the CDR3, the DNA is TGTGCCAGCAGCTCCTCAGGGGCCTACGAGCAGTACGTC. Translating it yields CASSSSGAYEQYV.

This chain connects TRBV19 to TRBJ2-1; TRBD1 matches 10 bases. CDR1 and CDR2 from the germline V gene are LNHDA and SQIVND (reference sequence). There are 14 residues in the CDR3. V trimming: 4 bases; J trimming: 8 bases; junction bases outside the gene matches: 5. CDR3 sequence: CASSTWDRGHEQFF. The CDR3, as DNA: TGTGCCAGTAGTACCTGGGACAGGGGTCATGAGCAGTTCTTC.

The V and J genes are TRBV5-5 and TRBJ1-2; tentatively, D is TRBD1 (5 bases). V was cut by 4 bases and J by 8 bases, with 12 bases left in between. The CDR3 totals 12 residues. Germline values: CDR1 SGHKS, CDR2 YYEKEE (reference sequence). The CDR3 bases are TGTGCCAGCAGCACCGGACAATTAGGCTACACCTTC. It specifies CASSTGQLGYTF. The complete variable domain, with remaining parts taken from reference TRBV5-5 and TRBJ1-2, reads DAGVTQSPTHLIKTRGQQVTLRCSPISGHKSVSWYQQVLGQGPQFIFQYYEKEERGRGNFPDRFSARQFPNYSSELNVNALLLGDSALYLCASSTGQLGYTFGSGTRLTVV.

The rearrangement uses TRBV6-2 or TRBV6-3 and TRBJ2-7; possible D gene TRBD2, 7 bases. CDR1 and CDR2 (germline): MNHEY, SVGEGT. The germline V and J ends were trimmed by 2 bases and 0 bases, with 23 bases remaining between them. This CDR3 has 19 residues. The chain's CDR3 is CASSYGVVASGQSSYEQYF. The CDR3, as DNA: TGTGCCAGCAGTTACGGCGTGGTGGCTAGCGGACAGAGCTCCTACGAGCAGTACTTC.

The rearrangement uses TRBV4-3 and TRBJ2-6, with 9 bases fitting TRBD1. V was pared by 0 bases and J by 1 base, with 7 bases of the junction left unmatched. This CDR3 has 19 amino acids. Looked up from germline, CDR1 is LGHNA and CDR2 is YSLEER. The CDR3 bases are TGCGCCAGCAGCCAAGACCAAGGGACAGGGTATTCTGGGGCCAACGTCCTGACTTTC. Translation gives CASSQDQGTGYSGANVLTF.

The chain combines TRBV28 with TRBJ1-5; 7 positions match TRBD1. The germline V gene has CDR1 MDHEN and CDR2 SYDVKM. Trimming took 8 bases from V and 6 from J; bases not matched to a gene: 10. There are 14 residues in the CDR3. The CDR3 here is CASQIYRGGQPQHF. The CDR3 DNA is TGTGCCAGCCAAATTTACAGGGGCGGTCAGCCCCAGCATTTT.

This rearrangement joins TRBV3-1 (or the pseudogene TRBV3-2) to TRBJ1-5; 8 bases line up with TRBD1. V lost 5 bases to trimming and J lost 3 bases; unmatched junction nucleotides: 6. Germline-derived CDR1 and CDR2 are LGHDT and YNNKEL (reference sequence). The CDR3 is 15 amino acids. The CDR3, as DNA: TGTGCCAGCAGCTCCGGGACAGGTGCCAATCAGCCCCAGCATTTT. It translates to CASSSGTGANQPQHF.

This chain links TRBV12-5 with TRBJ2-1, with D possibly being TRBD2 (6 bases). The V end was cut by 0 bases, the J end by 6 bases, with 12 bases between. Per the germline V gene, CDR1 is LGHNT and CDR2 is FRNRAP. The CDR3 length is 15 residues. Written as DNA, the CDR3 is TGTGCTAGTGGTTTGGTAATGTCGGGACTCAATGAGCAGTTCTTC. This encodes CASGLVMSGLNEQFF.

The rearrangement joins TRBV6-5 to TRBJ2-3; a weak D match, TRBD1 (5 bases). Germline V gene lookup returns CDR1 MNHEY and CDR2 SVGAGI. This CDR3 spans 14 amino acids. V was cut by 6 bases and J by 1 base, with 11 bases left in between. The CDR3 spells CASRRGERTDTQYF. CDR3 in DNA: TGTGCCAGCAGAAGGGGCGAACGCACAGATACGCAGTATTTT.

The chain uses TRBV11-2 and TRBJ1-1; D gene ambiguous. V lost 6 bases, J lost 5 bases, and 19 bases lay in between. CDR3 length: 15 amino acids. Germline-derived CDR1 and CDR2 are SGHAT and FQNNGV. CDR3: CASRKPAQRRTEAFF. In nucleotides, the CDR3 is TGTGCCAGCAGAAAACCGGCCCAACGGCGGACTGAAGCTTTCTTT.

This clone appeared a single time. The rearrangement joins TRBV5-1 to TRBJ2-2; 8 bases match TRBD1. The ends lost 2 bases at V and 6 bases at J; junction bases unmatched: 3. This CDR3 has 14 residues. The germline V gene has CDR1 SGHRS and CDR2 YFSETQ. The CDR3 loop is CASSFGQGPGELFF. In DNA, the CDR3 is TGCGCCAGCAGCTTTGGACAGGGACCCGGGGAGCTGTTTTTT.

The V gene is TRBV5-1, the J gene TRBJ2-1; the match to TRBD2 covers 11 bases. V lost 2 bases and J lost 6; bases outside the gene matches: 4. CDR3 length: 15 amino acids. Germline V gene sequence: CDR1 SGHRS, CDR2 YFSETQ. CDR3: CASSLVTSGGNEQFF. CDR3 nucleotide sequence: TGCGCCAGCAGCTTAGTTACTAGCGGGGGCAATGAGCAGTTCTTC.

The chain recombines TRBV5-1 with TRBJ2-5; no reliable D call. With 0 bases removed from V and 5 bases from J, the gap between germline ends came to 5 bases. Germline V CDR1 and CDR2: SGHRS, YFSETQ. The CDR3 spans 12 residues. CDR3 protein: CASSLVRETQYF. The CDR3 region has the DNA TGCGCCAGCAGCTTGGTTCGGGAGACCCAGTACTTC.

The chain employs TRBV7-5 and TRBJ1-2. TRBV7-5 is recorded as a pseudogene. The CDR3 loop spans 11 amino acids. CDR3 amino acids: CVRYEGGGYTF. CDR3 DNA: TGTGTCAGATATGAGGGCGGGGGCTACACCTTC.

V and J are TRBV5-1 and TRBJ2-2; 7 bases align to TRBD1. The CDR3 spans 15 residues. Per the germline V gene, CDR1 is SGHRS and CDR2 is YFSETQ. V shed 4 bases, J shed 4 bases, and the junction held 7 bases outside the gene matches. The CDR3 reads CASSQTGLGTGELFF. CDR3 sequence (DNA): TGCGCCAGCAGCCAGACAGGGTTGGGCACCGGGGAGCTGTTTTTT.

The J gene is TRBJ2-1, the V gene TRBV4-1, with TRBD2 matching over 14 bases. The V segment lost 3 bases and the J segment 6 bases; nucleotides outside the gene matches: 7. The germline V gene has CDR1 MGHRA and CDR2 YSYEKL. The CDR3 contains 17 residues. The CDR3 loop is CASSQIHGLAGGNEQFF. DNA for the CDR3: TGCGCCAGCAGCCAGATCCACGGACTAGCGGGGGGCAATGAGCAGTTCTTC.

CDR3 protein: CASSLEYRRNSPLHF. CDR3 coding DNA: TGCGCCAGCAGCCTCGAGTACAGGAGAAATTCACCCCTCCACTTT. J is TRBJ1-6 and V is TRBV5-1; possible D gene TRBD1, 5 bases. This CDR3 is built from 15 residues. Trimming cost V 4 bases and J 7 bases, with 15 bases left between them. Germline lookup yields CDR1 SGHRS and CDR2 YFSETQ.

In DNA, the CDR3 is TGCAGTGCTACTGAGACAGGGGGCATTGGTTCACCCCTCCACTTT. It is translated as CSATETGGIGSPLHF. The J gene is TRBJ1-6, the V gene TRBV20-1, with 10 bases that match TRBD1. CDR3 length: 15 amino acids. Germline V gene sequence: CDR1 DFQATT, CDR2 SNEGSKA (reference sequence). V was clipped by 4 bases and J by 9 bases; unmatched bases: 9.

The chain carries TRBV3-1 (or the pseudogene TRBV3-2) and TRBJ1-2; tentative D call: TRBD1 (5 bases). The germline V and J ends were trimmed by 1 base and 4 bases, with 16 bases remaining between them. Germline loops: CDR1 LGHDT, CDR2 YNNKEL (reference sequence). CDR3 length: 16 residues. The CDR3 protein is CASSQGGGVIPYGYTF. CDR3 sequence (DNA): TGTGCCAGCAGCCAAGGGGGGGGTGTGATACCCTATGGCTACACCTTC.

V gene TRBV3-1 (or the pseudogene TRBV3-2) combines with J gene TRBJ2-7, with 10 nucleotides matching TRBD1. In germline, CDR1 is LGHDT, CDR2 YNNKEL (reference sequence). This CDR3 region has 13 residues. Trimming cost V 6 bases and J 4 bases; bases outside gene matches: 3. The CDR3: CASSDRGRYEQYF. The CDR3 DNA follows: TGTGCCAGCAGTGACAGGGGGCGTTACGAGCAGTACTTC.

This rearrangement joins TRBV7-9 to TRBJ1-5, with 8 bases aligning to TRBD1. V shed 6 bases, J shed 1 base, and the junction held 5 bases outside the gene matches. The CDR3 sequence is 15 residues long. Germline values: CDR1 SEHNR, CDR2 FQNEAQ (reference sequence). This CDR3 reads CASSYGQGSNQPQHF. The CDR3 DNA follows: TGTGCCAGCAGTTACGGACAGGGCAGCAATCAGCCCCAGCATTTT. The full variable domain, with the rest looked up from reference TRBV7-9 and TRBJ1-5, is DTGVSQNPRHKITKRGQNVTFRCDPISEHNRLYWYRQTLGQGPEFLTYFQNEAQLEKSRLLSDRFSAERPKGSFSTLEIQRTEQGDSAMYLCASSYGQGSNQPQHFGDGTRLSIL.

The genes are TRBV4-1 and TRBJ2-1; D is possibly TRBD2 (7 bases). Between the trimmed V and J ends, which lost 0 bases and 4 bases, there was a span of 13 bases. The CDR3 contains 16 residues. Germline values: CDR1 MGHRA, CDR2 YSYEKL. This CDR3 reads CASSQEGRGAYNEQFF. Written as DNA, the CDR3 is TGCGCCAGCAGCCAAGAAGGGAGGGGGGCTTACAATGAGCAGTTCTTC.

This rearrangement joins TRBV5-1 to TRBJ1-2, with a possible D match to TRBD1 (5 bases). The V gene's germline CDR1 is SGHRS and CDR2 YFSETQ. Trimming left V 4 bases short and J 7 bases short, with 14 bases between. The CDR3 runs to 13 residues. CDR3 loop: CASSITGSPGYTF. In DNA, the CDR3 is TGCGCCAGCAGCATAACAGGTTCCCCTGGCTACACCTTC. The variable domain in full, with the rest retrieved from reference TRBV5-1 and TRBJ1-2, is KAGVTQTPRYLIKTRGQQVTLSCSPISGHRSVSWYQQTPGQGLQFLFEYFSETQRNKGNFPGRFSGRQFSNSRSEMNVSTLELGDSALYLCASSITGSPGYTFGSGTRLTVV.

The chain links TRBV10-2 to TRBJ2-5, with 9 bases that match TRBD2. Germline CDR1 reads WSHSY; CDR2 reads SAAADI. With 6 bases clipped from V and 2 bases from J, the junction kept 10 bases outside the gene matches. This CDR3 contains 16 residues. CDR3 DNA sequence: TGCGCCAGCAGCCCAAGCAGCCTAGCGGGGCAAGAGACCCAGTACTTC. It is translated as CASSPSSLAGQETQYF.

This rearrangement joins TRBV5-1 to TRBJ1-4; 7 bases agree with TRBD1. Germline V gene lookup returns CDR1 SGHRS and CDR2 YFSETQ. The CDR3 totals 15 residues. The ends lost 5 bases at V and 6 bases at J; junction bases unmatched: 10. The CDR3 DNA reads TGCGCCAGCAGTCTTACCGGGACAGCCTATGAAAAACTGTTTTTT. Translated, it gives CASSLTGTAYEKLFF.

The chain combines TRBV20-1 with TRBJ2-2; D is undetermined. Trimming removed 3 bases at V and 3 bases at J, with 5 bases between. This CDR3 has 12 amino acids. Germline V lookup: CDR1 DFQATT, CDR2 SNEGSKA (reference sequence). The CDR3 nucleotides are TGCAGTGCTAGTCCAGACACCGGGGAGCTGTTTTTT. As protein: CSASPDTGELFF.

V and J are TRBV14 and TRBJ1-2; D unresolved. The CDR3 runs 16 residues. V lost 1 base and J lost 0, with 12 bases in between. Germline V CDR1 and CDR2: SGHDN, FVKESK. CDR3 amino acids: CASSQVAGSSNYGYTF. The CDR3, as DNA: TGTGCCAGCAGCCAAGTGGCAGGATCATCTAACTATGGCTACACCTTC.